Following are 24 T cell receptor beta chains from one sample sequenced in a study of blood T cells in healthy people across ages. Through a sample-barcoded 5' primer and a J-beta primer mix, a second PCR was run for roughly 6 to 12 cycles. TCRdb called the 5' RACE reads again in MiXCR, with one record for every CDR3 protein. The repertoire holds 1.8 million or so distinct CDR3 sequences, about 39% seen once, with 23% in the top ten. The sequenced material came from blood. All receptors come from a human donor in good health.

This chain connects TRBV5-1 to TRBJ1-2; D gene uncertain. The CDR3 contains 17 residues. The germline CDR1 and CDR2 sequences are SGHRS and YFSETQ. V was pared by 4 bases and J by 0 bases, with 19 bases between. CDR3 nucleotide sequence: TGCGCCAGCAGCCGTACTCCCGACGACGGTTCTAACTATGGCTACACCTTC. Translating gives CASSRTPDDGSNYGYTF.

This clonotype was picked up a small number of times. The chain carries TRBV29-1 and TRBJ2-1; 8 nucleotides agree with TRBD1. CDR1 and CDR2 (germline): SQVTM, ANQGSEA. V gave up 5 bases and J gave up 6 bases; unmatched junction bases: 3. The CDR3 spans 12 residues. The CDR3 is CSVWTGSNEQFF. CDR3 DNA sequence: TGCAGCGTTTGGACAGGGTCCAATGAGCAGTTCTTC.

The rearrangement uses TRBV7-2 and TRBJ2-1; tentatively, D is TRBD1 or TRBD2 (5 bases each). V dropped 0 bases and J dropped 10 bases, with 13 bases sitting between them. Germline V gene data show CDR1 as SGHTA and CDR2 as FQGNSA. This CDR3 comprises 14 residues. The DNA for the CDR3 is TGTGCCAGCAGCTTAGCCGTTCTCCGGGGCGAGCAGTTCTTC. Translating it yields CASSLAVLRGEQFF. Looking up the rest from reference TRBV7-2 and TRBJ2-1 gives the full variable domain: GAGVSQSPSNKVTEKGKDVELRCDPISGHTALYWYRQSLGQGLEFLIYFQGNSAPDKSGLPSDRFSAERTGGSVSTLTIQRTQQEDSAVYLCASSLAVLRGEQFFGPGTRLTVL.

CDR3 loop: CASGFSLEDTQYF. In DNA form, the CDR3 reads TGTGCCAGCGGGTTTAGCTTGGAAGATACGCAGTATTTT. V is TRBV7-6 and J is TRBJ2-3; D remains unclear. Trimming stripped 8 bases from V and 5 bases from J, with 14 bases between. The CDR3 runs to 13 residues. In germline, CDR1 is SGHVS, CDR2 FNYEAQ.

The chain recombines TRBV7-9 with TRBJ2-3, with 12 bases identical to TRBD2. Germline CDR1 is SEHNR and CDR2 is FQNEAQ (reference sequence). J lost 2 bases, V lost 4 bases, and 16 bases had no gene match. The CDR3 totals 20 residues. The CDR3 loop is CASSSSRLAGAPITTDTQYF. The CDR3 DNA is TGTGCCAGCAGCTCTTCTAGACTAGCGGGGGCCCCGATAACCACAGATACGCAGTATTTT.

The chain carries TRBV11-2 and TRBJ2-3; 9 bases are shared with TRBD2. With 5 bases clipped from V and 0 bases from J, the junction kept 9 bases outside the gene matches. Looked up from germline, CDR1 is SGHAT and CDR2 is FQNNGV. This CDR3 spans 17 amino acids. DNA for the CDR3: TGTGCCAGCAGCCTCATTCGGACTAGCGCCAGCACAGATACGCAGTATTTT. Protein sequence: CASSLIRTSASTDTQYF.

This clonotype turned up a few times. V usage is TRBV5-1 and J usage is TRBJ2-7, with 8 bases that match TRBD1. Germline V CDR1 and CDR2: SGHRS, YFSETQ. There are 16 residues in the CDR3. Trimming took 0 bases from V and 1 from J; bases not matched to a gene: 6. Written as DNA, the CDR3 is TGCGCCAGCAGCTTGGAGGCAGGGGGCACGTCCTACGAGCAGTACTTC. This gives the protein CASSLEAGGTSYEQYF.

This rearrangement joins TRBV29-1 to TRBJ1-2; 7 bases are shared with TRBD1. Germline V gives CDR1 SQVTM, CDR2 ANQGSEA. The CDR3 is made up of 14 amino acids. V shed 3 bases, J shed 3 bases, and the junction held 7 bases outside the gene matches. CDR3 DNA: TGCAGCGTTGACGCGCAGGGGGTTTACTATGGCTACACCTTC. This codes for CSVDAQGVYYGYTF.

This clonotype came up a few times. The J gene is TRBJ1-5, the V gene TRBV9; no firm D call. Trimming pared 0 bases from V and 7 bases from J, leaving 14 bases between. Germline CDR1 is SGDLS and CDR2 is YYNGEE. CDR3 length equals 15 residues. CDR3 nucleotide sequence: TGTGCCAGCAGCGTAGGTGGAGGGAATTCCCAGCCCCAGCATTTT. Translating gives CASSVGGGNSQPQHF.

The gene calls are TRBV20-1 and TRBJ2-1; D not certain. The CDR3 totals 16 residues. Trimming pared 3 bases from V and 0 bases from J, leaving 15 bases between. The germline gives CDR1 DFQATT, CDR2 SNEGSKA (reference sequence). CDR3 coding DNA: TGCAGTGCTAGTAAATTCGGGCCCAGCTCCTACAATGAGCAGTTCTTC. Translating it yields CSASKFGPSSYNEQFF.

J is TRBJ2-4 and V is TRBV7-2; D unresolved. The CDR3 has 13 amino acids. V was pared by 6 bases and J by 7 bases, with 13 bases between. Germline assignment: CDR1 SGHTA and CDR2 FQGNSA. The CDR3 DNA is TGTGCCAGCAGGTACGGAAGTGGGAACATTCAGTACTTC. Protein product: CASRYGSGNIQYF.

This rearrangement joins TRBV20-1 to TRBJ2-7, with 8 positions matching TRBD1. Trimming cost V 0 bases and J 3 bases; bases outside gene matches: 7. Germline CDR1 is DFQATT and CDR2 is SNEGSKA (reference sequence). The CDR3 extends over 15 amino acids. CDR3 DNA: TGCAGTGCTAGAGATCGCGGGACAGGATTCTACGAGCAGTACTTC. Translated: CSARDRGTGFYEQYF.

This clonotype came up a few times. This chain uses TRBV4-1 with TRBJ1-2, with 12 bases aligning to TRBD1. The CDR3 loop spans 15 amino acids. Germline V gene lookup returns CDR1 MGHRA and CDR2 YSYEKL. Trimming took 3 bases from V and 7 from J; bases not matched to a gene: 6. The CDR3 sequence: CASSQAGTGGSGYTF. The CDR3 DNA sequence: TGCGCCAGCAGCCAGGCCGGGACAGGGGGCAGTGGCTACACCTTC.

This clonotype was seen ten or more times. V and J are TRBV7-2 and TRBJ1-2; TRBD1 is a possible D gene (5 bases). Between the trimmed V and J ends, which lost 5 bases and 4 bases, there was a span of 8 bases. CDR1 and CDR2 from the germline V gene are SGHTA and FQGNSA. The length of the CDR3 is 12 residues. The CDR3 DNA follows: TGTGCCAGCAGCGCAGGGATCTATGGCTACACCTTC. Translation: CASSAGIYGYTF.

Here the CDR3 reads CASSVISGSGELFF. CDR3 bases: TGTGCCAGCAGCGTAATATCAGGGTCCGGGGAGCTGTTTTTT. The rearrangement uses TRBV9 and TRBJ2-2; D is perhaps TRBD1 (5 bases). V was trimmed by 1 base and J by 6 bases, leaving 10 bases between them. The CDR3 covers 14 residues. In germline, CDR1 is SGDLS, CDR2 YYNGEE.

The V gene is TRBV14, the J gene TRBJ2-7; the D gene is possibly TRBD1 (6 bases). V gave up 3 bases and J gave up 0 bases, with 9 bases separating them. The CDR3 runs 14 residues. CDR1 and CDR2 from the germline V gene are SGHDN and FVKESK. This CDR3 reads CASSHWDTSYEQYF. In DNA, the CDR3 is TGTGCCAGCAGCCATTGGGACACCTCCTACGAGCAGTACTTC.

This clonotype has more than one count but fewer than ten. The rearrangement joins TRBV5-1 to TRBJ1-2, with no clear D. V lost 1 base and J lost 4, with 17 bases in between. This CDR3 spans 16 amino acids. Germline V gives CDR1 SGHRS, CDR2 YFSETQ. The CDR3 spells CASSLSQVRVGYGYTF. In nucleotides, the CDR3 is TGCGCCAGCAGCTTGTCGCAGGTCCGGGTCGGCTATGGCTACACCTTC.

The rearrangement joins TRBV2 to TRBJ2-1; TRBD2 agrees at 11 bases. The germline CDR1 and CDR2 sequences are SNHLY and FYNNEI. The CDR3 extends over 14 amino acids. V lost 10 bases and J lost 5; bases outside the gene matches: 7. The CDR3 spells CAILTSGGNNEQFF. DNA of the CDR3: TGTGCCATCCTAACTAGCGGGGGAAACAATGAGCAGTTCTTC.

The chain combines TRBV20-1 with TRBJ2-1; 7 bases are a match to TRBD2. The CDR3 totals 15 residues. The germline CDR1 and CDR2 sequences are DFQATT and SNEGSKA (reference sequence). V trimming: 3 bases; J trimming: 12 bases; junction bases outside the gene matches: 17. The CDR3 DNA follows: TGCAGTGCTAGCCCCGACGGCCAAACTGGGGGGGGGCAGTTCTTC. Translation: CSASPDGQTGGGQFF.

This chain links TRBV20-1 with TRBJ2-7; D gene unclear. V lost 3 bases to trimming and J lost 4 bases, with 19 bases between them. CDR3 length: 15 residues. The germline gives CDR1 DFQATT, CDR2 SNEGSKA (reference sequence). The CDR3 DNA sequence: TGCAGTGCTAGGGCCAGTCGGAGAAGTCCTTACGAGCAGTACTTC. Amino acid sequence: CSARASRRSPYEQYF.

For this clonotype: This sequence may be a read error, since a much larger clone differs from it by one base. This chain joins TRBV11-1 and TRBJ2-3; D gene unclear. The V end lost 4 bases, the J end lost 4 bases, and 6 bases lay between the germline ends. CDR3 length: 12 residues. Germline lookup yields CDR1 SGHAT and CDR2 FQDESV (reference sequence). The CDR3 coding sequence is TGTGCCAGCAGCTCAGACGCAGATACGCAGTATTTT. Its translation is CASSSDADTQYF.

The rearrangement uses TRBV20-1 and TRBJ2-3; 13 positions match TRBD2. Germline CDR1 DFQATT, CDR2 SNEGSKA (reference sequence). The CDR3 is 16 residues long. The V gene end was trimmed by 6 bases and the J gene end by 5 bases; junction bases not matched to a gene: 11. CDR3 nucleotides: TGCAGTGCGACGAGACTAGCGGGGGGCGCACAAGATACGCAGTATTTT. Translating gives CSATRLAGGAQDTQYF.

This clonotype has more than one count but fewer than ten. V usage is TRBV6-2 or TRBV6-3 and J usage is TRBJ1-2; D is unresolved. CDR1 is MNHEY and CDR2 is SVGEGT in the germline V gene. Trimming pared 6 bases from V and 0 bases from J, leaving 17 bases between. The CDR3 runs to 16 residues. CDR3 loop: CASSNRVPATNYGYTF. DNA for the CDR3: TGTGCCAGCAGCAACAGAGTGCCCGCAACTAACTATGGCTACACCTTC.

The count of this clonotype is one. The rearrangement joins TRBV5-5 to TRBJ1-1; TRBD1 matches 7 bases. CDR1 is SGHKS, CDR2 YYEKEE, per germline (reference sequence). J gave up 5 bases and V 1 base, and 2 bases lay outside the gene matches. The CDR3 loop spans 13 amino acids. The CDR3 DNA is TGTGCCAGCAGCTTGATGGACAGGACTGAAGCTTTCTTT. This sequence encodes CASSLMDRTEAFF.